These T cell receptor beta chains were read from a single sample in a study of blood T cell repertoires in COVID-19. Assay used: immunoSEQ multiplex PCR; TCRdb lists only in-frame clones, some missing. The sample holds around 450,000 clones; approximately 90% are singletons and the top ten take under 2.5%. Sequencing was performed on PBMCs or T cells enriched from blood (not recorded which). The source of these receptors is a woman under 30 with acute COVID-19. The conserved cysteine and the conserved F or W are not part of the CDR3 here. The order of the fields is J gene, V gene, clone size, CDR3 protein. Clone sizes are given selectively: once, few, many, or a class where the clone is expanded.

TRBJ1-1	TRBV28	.	ASSSEGVTEAF
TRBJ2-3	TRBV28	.	ASTSIQGAARTDTQY
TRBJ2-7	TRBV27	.	ASSRDRVLGEQY
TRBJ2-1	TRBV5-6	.	ASSSHRGPEQF
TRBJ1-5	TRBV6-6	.	ASQGNGQPQH
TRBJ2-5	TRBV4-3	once	ASSQGLTGTGYMQETQY
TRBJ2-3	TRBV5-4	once	ASSGAYSTDTQY
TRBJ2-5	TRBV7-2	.	ASSLRKAGGAETQY
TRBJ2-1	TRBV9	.	ASSVVPGDEQF
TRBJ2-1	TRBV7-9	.	ASSPRARGGEPEQF
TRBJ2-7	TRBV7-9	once	ASSLKRGYEQY
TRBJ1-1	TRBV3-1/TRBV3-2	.	ASSPGQDANTEAF
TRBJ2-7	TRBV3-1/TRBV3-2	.	ASSQSSFGQKSYEQY
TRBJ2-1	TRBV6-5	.	AGREGAYNEQF
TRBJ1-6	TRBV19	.	ASSPGTGYSPLH
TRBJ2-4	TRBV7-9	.	ASSPHKGVENIQY
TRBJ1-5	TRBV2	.	ASSGRDIQPQH
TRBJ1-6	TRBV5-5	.	ASSFGTGGNSPLH
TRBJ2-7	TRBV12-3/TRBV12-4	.	ASGLEATYEQY
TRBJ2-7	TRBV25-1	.	ASSERQGESYEQY
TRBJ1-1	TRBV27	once	ASSLSCCPGVKSEAF
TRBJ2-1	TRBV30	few	AWRGRTSGSYSYNEQF
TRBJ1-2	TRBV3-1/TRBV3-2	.	ASSQGGARGFT
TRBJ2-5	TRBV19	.	ASSRGLAGQETQY
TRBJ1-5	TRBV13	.	ASSRTRLSYQPQH
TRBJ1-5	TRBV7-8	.	ASSLVEGAPQPQH
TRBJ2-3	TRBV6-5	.	ASSHGRGTDTQY
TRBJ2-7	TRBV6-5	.	ATSRGLAPTYEQY
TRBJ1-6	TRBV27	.	ASRQRPTYNSPLH
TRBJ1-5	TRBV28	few	ASSPNDRFNQPQH
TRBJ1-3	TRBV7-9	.	ASSMRGGRGGNTIY
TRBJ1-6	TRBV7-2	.	ASSLRGGHYNSPLH
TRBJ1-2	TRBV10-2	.	ASSETVYGYT
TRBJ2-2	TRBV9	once	ASSAGIKNTGELF
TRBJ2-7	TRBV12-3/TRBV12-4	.	ASSLEGAYEQY
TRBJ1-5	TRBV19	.	ASSMDKGYQPQH
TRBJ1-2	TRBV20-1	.	SASELSHSGTGVSPDGYT
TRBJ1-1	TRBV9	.	ASSREAEVTEAF